This entry features one T cell receptor beta chain sequence. A sample-barcoded 5' primer and a J-beta primer mix were used in a second PCR of about 6 to 12 cycles. A tag from a template-switch adaptor with 12 random nucleotides marked each cDNA molecule. A single record per CDR3 protein comes from TCRdb applying MiXCR to the 5' RACE reads. This sample carries nearly 1 million distinct CDR3 sequences, 45% to 60% of them seen once, and the ten largest clones take about 21%. V lost 2 bases and J 7 bases, leaving 14 bases between the germline ends. Per germline, CDR1 WNHNN and CDR2 SYGVQD (reference sequence). This CDR3 is built from 14 residues. This entry is derived from a study of blood T cells in healthy people across ages. Study context: The template switching approach captured approximately one barcoded beta molecule for every two T cells.

Material for sequencing was blood. This sequence joins TRBV10-1 and TRBJ2-5; the D call may be TRBD1 or TRBD2 (5 bases each). The source of this sequence is a woman between 55 and 75 years old in good health. CDR3 bases: TGCGCCAGCAGTGAGGATCCGGGGCTGGGGACCCAGTACTTC. Protein product: CASSEDPGLGTQYF.